The 22 T cell receptor beta chains reported below all come from one sample, sequenced in a study of T cells in Graves' hyperthyroidism and ophthalmopathy. TCR beta CDR3 regions were amplified from RNA transcripts. Researchers ran a first-round RT-PCR on the TCR CDR3 using the HTBI primer set. TCRdb ran MiXCR on the multiplex PCR reads and lists one entry per CDR3 protein. The profile covers hundreds of thousands of distinct CDR3 sequences, with about 45% appearing a single time and about 7.2% taken by the ten largest. The sequenced sample was peripheral blood or thyroid tissue (not recorded which). The receptors come from an adult man with Graves' disease, either hyperthyroidism or ophthalmopathy (not recorded which).

This clonotype came up once. The rearrangement uses TRBV6-1 and TRBJ1-1; 8 bases align to TRBD1. J gave up 6 bases and V 7 bases, and 10 bases lay outside the gene matches. Germline assignment: CDR1 MNHNS and CDR2 SASEGT. This CDR3 is 14 amino acids long. The CDR3 DNA sequence: TGTGCCAGCACTGAGAGACAGGGGTTCGCTGAAGCTTTCTTT. It specifies CASTERQGFAEAFF.

Details on this clonotype: A much larger clone is a single base away; this may be a read error. The chain couples TRBV6-2 or TRBV6-3 to TRBJ2-7, with D possibly being TRBD1 (5 bases). CDR3 size: 12 residues. Germline CDR1 reads MNHEY; CDR2 reads SVGEGT. This chain's CDR3 is CATSYHQGEQYF. In nucleotides, the CDR3 is TGTGCCACCAGTTACCATCAGGGCGAGCAGTACTTC.

This chain joins TRBV6-4 and TRBJ2-5; tentatively, D is TRBD1 (5 bases). Looked up from germline, CDR1 is MRHNA and CDR2 is SNTAGT. V was cut by 3 bases and J by 7 bases, with 12 bases left in between. CDR3 size: 13 residues. The CDR3 DNA is TGTGCCAGCAGTGAGGGGCCAGTTGGGACCCAGTACTTC. Translated, it gives CASSEGPVGTQYF.

The rearrangement uses TRBV7-9 and TRBJ2-6; 11 nucleotides align to TRBD1. Germline V gene sequence: CDR1 SEHNR, CDR2 FQNEAQ (reference sequence). This CDR3 comprises 19 residues. J gave up 3 bases and V 2 bases, and 9 bases lay outside the gene matches. CDR3: CASSLSTGTGGRGANVLTF. CDR3 sequence (DNA): TGTGCCAGCAGCTTATCCACGGGGACAGGGGGACGTGGGGCCAACGTCCTGACTTTC.

Comments on this clonotype: A much more abundant neighbour one base away suggests this may be a read error. This chain connects TRBV29-1 to TRBJ2-2, with D perhaps matching TRBD1 (5 bases). Per germline, CDR1 SQVTM and CDR2 ANQGSEA. Between the trimmed V and J ends, which lost 7 bases and 5 bases, there was a span of 14 bases. The CDR3 totals 13 residues. The CDR3 region is CSGETERTGELFF. The CDR3 coding sequence is TGCAGCGGCGAGACAGAGAGGACCGGGGAGCTGTTTTTT.

At least ten counts were recorded for this clonotype. In nucleotides, the CDR3 is TGCAGCGTTGGCAGGGGAAACCGGGCCGGTGAAAAACTGTTTTTT. Its protein product is CSVGRGNRAGEKLFF. The chain employs TRBV29-1 and TRBJ1-4; TRBD1 is a possible D gene (6 bases). The CDR3 is made up of 15 amino acids. Per germline, CDR1 SQVTM and CDR2 ANQGSEA. V was clipped by 4 bases and J by 7 bases, with 19 bases between them.

The chain's CDR3 is CASSLAGRCGYTF. DNA of the CDR3: TGTGCCAGCAGTTTGGCGGGGAGATGTGGCTACACCTTC. The J gene is TRBJ1-2, the V gene TRBV12-3 or TRBV12-4; no definite D call. V lost 3 bases and J 7 bases, leaving 12 bases between the germline ends. The CDR3 runs 13 residues.

The genes are TRBV5-1 and TRBJ1-1; D remains ambiguous. In germline, CDR1 is SGHRS, CDR2 YFSETQ. CDR3 length: 16 amino acids. Trimming pared 3 bases from V and 1 base from J, leaving 16 bases between. The CDR3 sequence is CASSSKTGGGNTEAFF. The CDR3 nucleotides are TGCGCCAGCAGCTCCAAGACGGGTGGAGGGAACACTGAAGCTTTCTTT.

This clonotype has only a few counts. This chain links TRBV12-3 or TRBV12-4 with TRBJ1-1; no clear D. The V gene lost 6 bases and the J gene lost 3 bases, with 20 bases spanning the gap. The CDR3 loop spans 16 amino acids. The CDR3 DNA sequence: TGTGCCAGCAGCTCAACCGGGAGCCTAAGTCACACTGAAGCTTTCTTT. The encoded protein is CASSSTGSLSHTEAFF.

This clonotype occurred a few times. The CDR3 sequence: CAISDWGMTNEKLFF. The CDR3 bases are TGTGCCATCAGTGATTGGGGGATGACGAATGAAAAACTGTTTTTT. The chain links TRBV10-3 to TRBJ1-4; D is perhaps TRBD1 (5 bases). The CDR3 has 15 amino acids. CDR1 and CDR2 from the germline V gene are ENHRY and SYGVKD. The V end lost 3 bases, the J end lost 5 bases, and 13 bases lay between the germline ends.

V gene TRBV19 combines with J gene TRBJ1-1; tentatively, D is TRBD1 (5 bases). Trimming shortened V by 9 bases and J by 3 bases, and 20 bases separated the two germline ends. CDR1 LNHDA and CDR2 SQIVND come from the germline V gene (reference sequence). CDR3 length: 15 residues. The CDR3 coding sequence is TGTGCCAGCAATAGGAATCCGGGACGGGACACTGAAGCTTTCTTT. Translated: CASNRNPGRDTEAFF.

This clonotype was observed a few times. CDR3 in amino acids: CASSLGASGGAPYEQYF. The CDR3 nucleotides read TGTGCCAGCAGCTTAGGGGCTAGCGGGGGGGCCCCCTACGAGCAGTACTTC. The rearrangement uses TRBV7-2 and TRBJ2-7, with TRBD2 matching over 12 bases. V trimming: 1 base; J trimming: 2 bases; junction bases outside the gene matches: 6. The CDR3 extends over 17 amino acids. CDR1 and CDR2 (germline): SGHTA, FQGNSA.

The chain has TRBV2 and TRBJ1-6; 12 nucleotides line up with TRBD1. This CDR3 comprises 15 residues. V dropped 6 bases and J dropped 7; count of bases not matched to a gene: 4. Germline V gene sequence: CDR1 SNHLY, CDR2 FYNNEI. The CDR3 DNA reads TGTGCCAGCAGGAGGGACAGGGGGCAGAATTCACCCCTCCACTTT. Protein sequence: CASRRDRGQNSPLHF.

The chain uses TRBV7-9 and TRBJ2-7; 8 positions agree with TRBD1. The CDR3 is made up of 14 amino acids. V shed 4 bases and J 4 bases; nucleotides not matched to a gene: 6. Germline V lookup: CDR1 SEHNR, CDR2 FQNEAQ (reference sequence). This CDR3 is CASSSLTGAYEQYF. The CDR3 DNA sequence: TGTGCCAGCAGCTCCTTGACAGGGGCTTACGAGCAGTACTTC.

This clonotype showed up just a few times. The chain has TRBV25-1 and TRBJ1-6, with 10 bases aligning to TRBD1. The CDR3 consists of 15 residues. Germline CDR1 and CDR2: MGHDK and SYGVNS. V shed 6 bases and J 10 bases; nucleotides not matched to a gene: 9. CDR3 amino acids: CASSDSGQGKSPLHF. The CDR3 DNA follows: TGTGCCAGCAGCGACTCGGGACAGGGGAAATCACCCCTCCACTTT.

The J gene is TRBJ1-1, the V gene TRBV11-2; maybe TRBD1 (5 bases). The CDR3 loop spans 16 amino acids. Between the trimmed V and J ends, which lost 5 bases and 4 bases, there was a span of 20 bases. Germline V gives CDR1 SGHAT, CDR2 FQNNGV. CDR3 sequence: CASSPPRDPRGTEAFF. Written as DNA, the CDR3 is TGTGCCAGCAGCCCACCCCGGGACCCAAGGGGCACTGAAGCTTTCTTT.

This chain uses TRBV12-3 or TRBV12-4 with TRBJ1-1; D is undetermined. Trimming left V 2 bases short and J 3 bases short, with 13 bases between. The CDR3 covers 15 residues. CDR3 DNA sequence: TGTGCCAGCAGTTTACGTCCTGGGGTATACACTGAAGCTTTCTTT. This encodes CASSLRPGVYTEAFF.

This clonotype was found a few times. The chain employs TRBV2 and TRBJ2-7; 8 bases are shared with TRBD2. The V segment lost 2 bases and the J segment 3 bases; nucleotides outside the gene matches: 3. Germline V gene lookup returns CDR1 SNHLY and CDR2 FYNNEI. The CDR3 length is 14 residues. This chain's CDR3 is CASSEKAGGYEQYF. Here the CDR3 DNA reads TGTGCCAGCAGTGAAAAGGCGGGGGGCTACGAGCAGTACTTC.

This clonotype was seen a single time. The chain carries TRBV29-1 and TRBJ2-2; 8 bases are shared with TRBD1. The CDR3 contains 13 residues. The V gene end was trimmed by 8 bases and the J gene end by 4 bases; junction bases not matched to a gene: 6. CDR1 and CDR2 from the germline V gene are SQVTM and ANQGSEA. The CDR3 loop is CSFRTGSTGELFF. CDR3 nucleotide sequence: TGCAGCTTCCGGACAGGGAGCACCGGGGAGCTGTTTTTT.

In regard to this clonotype: This clone may be a read error of a much larger clone one base away. This sequence joins TRBV14 and TRBJ2-5; no reliable D call. Germline V lookup: CDR1 SGHDN, CDR2 FVKESK. The CDR3 runs 12 residues. This chain's CDR3 is CTSSHDLETQYF. In DNA, the CDR3 is TGTACCAGCAGCCATGACTTAGAGACCCAGTACTTC.

The gene calls are TRBV11-2 and TRBJ1-1; no firm D call. Deletions cut 6 bases from V and 0 bases from J, with 20 bases between. The CDR3 is 17 amino acids. Germline CDR1 SGHAT, CDR2 FQNNGV. CDR3 region: CASRVLSGNGVNTEAFF. The DNA of the CDR3 is TGTGCCAGCAGAGTACTGTCGGGGAATGGTGTGAACACTGAAGCTTTCTTT.

This clonotype has only a few counts. The chain combines TRBV20-1 with TRBJ1-1, with unresolved D. Per germline, CDR1 DFQATT and CDR2 SNEGSKA (reference sequence). This CDR3 spans 12 amino acids. V was cut by 5 bases and J by 2 bases, with 9 bases left in between. The CDR3 DNA reads as TGCAGTGCTGGACCGGAAAACACTGAAGCTTTCTTT. This translates into CSAGPENTEAFF.